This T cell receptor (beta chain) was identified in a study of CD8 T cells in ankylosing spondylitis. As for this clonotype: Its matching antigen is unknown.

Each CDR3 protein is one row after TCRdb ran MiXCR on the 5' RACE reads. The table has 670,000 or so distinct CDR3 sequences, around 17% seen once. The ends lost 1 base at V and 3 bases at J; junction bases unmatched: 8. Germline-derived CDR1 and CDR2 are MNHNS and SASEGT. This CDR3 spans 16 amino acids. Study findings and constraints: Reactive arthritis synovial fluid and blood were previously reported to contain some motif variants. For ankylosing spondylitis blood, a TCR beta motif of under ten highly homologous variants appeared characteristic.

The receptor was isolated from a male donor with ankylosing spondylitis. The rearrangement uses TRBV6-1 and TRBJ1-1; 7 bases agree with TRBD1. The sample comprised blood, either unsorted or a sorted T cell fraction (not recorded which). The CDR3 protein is CASSEVQKGAHTEAFF. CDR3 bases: TGTGCCAGCAGTGAAGTACAGAAGGGGGCGCACACTGAAGCTTTCTTT.